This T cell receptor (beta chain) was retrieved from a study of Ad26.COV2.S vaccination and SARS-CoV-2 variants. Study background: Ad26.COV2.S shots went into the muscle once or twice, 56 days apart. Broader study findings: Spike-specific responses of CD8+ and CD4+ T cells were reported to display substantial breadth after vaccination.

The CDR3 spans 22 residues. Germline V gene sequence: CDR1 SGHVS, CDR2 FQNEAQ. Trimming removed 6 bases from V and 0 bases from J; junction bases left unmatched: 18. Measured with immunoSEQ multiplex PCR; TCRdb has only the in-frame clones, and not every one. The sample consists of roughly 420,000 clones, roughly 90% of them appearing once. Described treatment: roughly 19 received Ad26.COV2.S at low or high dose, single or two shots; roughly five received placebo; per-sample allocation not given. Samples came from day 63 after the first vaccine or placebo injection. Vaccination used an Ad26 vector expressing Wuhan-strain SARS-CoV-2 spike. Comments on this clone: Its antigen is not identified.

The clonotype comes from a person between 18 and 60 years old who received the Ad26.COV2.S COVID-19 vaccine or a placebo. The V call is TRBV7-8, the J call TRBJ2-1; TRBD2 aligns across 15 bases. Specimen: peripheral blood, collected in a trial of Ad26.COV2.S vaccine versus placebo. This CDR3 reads CASRPGLAGGSSVPGSYNEQFF. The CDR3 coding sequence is TGTGCCAGCAGGCCGGGACTAGCGGGGGGAAGTTCAGTACCCGGCTCCTACAATGAGCAGTTCTTC. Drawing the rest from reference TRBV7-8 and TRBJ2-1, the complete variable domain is GAGVSQSPRYKVAKRGQDVALRCDPISGHVSLFWYQQALGQGPEFLTYFQNEAQLDKSGLPSDRFFAERPEGSVSTLKIQRTQQEDSAVYLCASRPGLAGGSSVPGSYNEQFFGPGTRLTVL.